One sample yielded the 32 T cell receptor beta chains listed below, sequenced in a study of a mutant IDH1 vaccine in newly diagnosed glioma. The method was immunoSEQ multiplex PCR; TCRdb's version includes in-frame clones alone and lacks a portion of them. The table includes some 130,000 clones, 80% detected once. Indicated time point: week 11, during vaccination. In every dose of vaccine, 300 ug of mutant IDH1 20-mer peptide was given alongside topical imiquimod. Their target antigens are unknown. The sample consisted of PBMCs, taken from a glioma patient whose treatment included an IDH1 peptide vaccine. These receptors were collected from a middle-aged man with glioma.

J is TRBJ2-4 and V is TRBV28; D is perhaps TRBD1 (6 bases). The CDR3 contains 15 residues. Trimming removed 2 bases from V and 5 bases from J, with 13 bases in between. CDR1 MDHEN and CDR2 SYDVKM come from the germline V gene. The CDR3 here is CASSLTGKRENIQYF. CDR3 DNA sequence: TGTGCCAGCAGTTTAACAGGGAAAAGGGAAAACATTCAGTACTTC. The variable domain in full, completed from reference TRBV28 and TRBJ2-4, reads DVKVTQSSRYLVKRTGEKVFLECVQDMDHENMFWYRQDPGLGLRLIYFSYDVKMKEKGDIPEGYSVSREKKERFSLILESASTNQTSMYLCASSLTGKRENIQYFGAGTRLSVL.

The chain is built from TRBV6-1 and TRBJ1-1, with D unclear. The V gene lost 6 bases and the J gene lost 1 base, with 15 bases spanning the gap. Germline V gene data show CDR1 as MNHNS and CDR2 as SASEGT. The CDR3 contains 15 residues. DNA of the CDR3: TGTGCCAGCAGGGCGGAGGAGAGTCAGAACACTGAAGCTTTCTTT. Amino acids: CASRAEESQNTEAFF.

The chain carries TRBV25-1 and TRBJ1-1, with no clear D. Trimming took 3 bases from V and 1 from J, leaving 6 bases between them. This CDR3 region has 13 residues. The germline V gene encodes CDR1 MGHDK and CDR2 SYGVNS. CDR3 nucleotides: TGTGCCAGCAGTGATATGGGGAACACTGAAGCTTTCTTT. This encodes CASSDMGNTEAFF.

This clone has only one observation. The rearrangement joins TRBV10-3 to TRBJ2-7; TRBD1 matches 12 bases. CDR1 ENHRY and CDR2 SYGVKD come from the germline V gene. There are 16 residues in the CDR3. Unmatched junction bases numbered 12, after V lost 3 bases and J lost 9 bases. This CDR3 reads CAISDFRDRGRSGQYF. CDR3 DNA sequence: TGTGCCATCAGTGACTTCAGGGACAGGGGGCGTTCTGGGCAGTACTTC.

This rearrangement joins TRBV4-3 to TRBJ1-2; no clear D. From germline, CDR1 is LGHNA and CDR2 YSLEER. V was clipped by 4 bases and J by 8 bases, with 17 bases between them. The CDR3 covers 14 residues. Here the CDR3 reads CASSPVGLISGYTF. DNA for the CDR3: TGCGCCAGCAGCCCTGTAGGTTTAATTTCGGGCTACACCTTC.

This clone was seen a handful of times. The CDR3 DNA reads as TGTGCCAGCAGACAGGTTGACTATGGCTACACCTTC. The encoded protein is CASRQVDYGYTF. The chain has TRBV6-5 and TRBJ1-2; D possibly corresponds to TRBD1 (5 bases). In germline, CDR1 is MNHEY, CDR2 SVGAGI. The CDR3 covers 12 residues. V was shortened by 6 bases and J by 3 bases, with 8 bases between the two germline ends.

The chain joins TRBV7-2 to TRBJ2-3, with TRBD1 identical over 7 bases. This CDR3 spans 15 amino acids. CDR1 is SGHTA, CDR2 FQGNSA, per germline. With 5 bases clipped from V and 3 bases from J, the junction kept 8 bases outside the gene matches. The chain's CDR3 is CASSPGGFGTDTQYF. CDR3 in DNA: TGTGCCAGCAGCCCAGGGGGTTTTGGGACAGATACGCAGTATTTT.

This clone occurred once. V gene TRBV6-5 combines with J gene TRBJ2-1; D is ambiguous. The CDR3 is made up of 16 amino acids. Germline values: CDR1 MNHEY, CDR2 SVGAGI. Trimming took 0 bases from V and 0 from J, leaving 9 bases between them. The CDR3 reads CASSYSIAVSYNEQFF. As DNA, the CDR3 is TGTGCCAGCAGTTACTCGATTGCGGTCTCCTACAATGAGCAGTTCTTC.

This chain links TRBV7-9 with TRBJ2-5; D is perhaps TRBD1 or TRBD2 (6 bases each). Germline V gene lookup returns CDR1 SEHNR and CDR2 FQNEAQ (reference sequence). The ends were cut back, 5 bases at V and 1 base at J, with 17 bases in the middle. The CDR3 is 16 amino acids. The CDR3 coding sequence is TGTGCCAGCAGCAAAGGGGGAGGAATCGGCCAAGAGACCCAGTACTTC. Encoded protein: CASSKGGGIGQETQYF. Full variable domain (remainder filled in from reference TRBV7-9 and TRBJ2-5): DTGVSQNPRHKITKRGQNVTFRCDPISEHNRLYWYRQTLGQGPEFLTYFQNEAQLEKSRLLSDRFSAERPKGSFSTLEIQRTEQGDSAMYLCASSKGGGIGQETQYFGPGTRLLVL.

The V gene is TRBV5-4, the J gene TRBJ2-2; D gene ambiguous. The V and J ends lost 0 bases and 3 bases respectively, with 6 bases between them. Germline V lookup: CDR1 SGHNT, CDR2 YYREEE (reference sequence). The CDR3 extends over 14 amino acids. Here the CDR3 DNA reads TGTGCCAGCAGCTTGGAAGGGCACACCGGGGAGCTGTTTTTT. Translating it yields CASSLEGHTGELFF.

This clone was counted a few times. The chain has TRBV27 and TRBJ1-5, with 10 nucleotides matching TRBD1. Germline CDR1 MNHEY, CDR2 SMNVEV (reference sequence). The CDR3 is 15 residues long. With V trimmed by 2 bases and J by 7 bases, 5 bases remained unmatched. CDR3 loop: CASSLTTGGGQPQHF. The CDR3 DNA follows: TGTGCCAGCAGTTTAACGACAGGGGGCGGCCAGCCCCAGCATTTT.

This CDR3 reads CASSLGAESYEQYF. The CDR3 DNA reads TGTGCCAGCAGCTTGGGAGCGGAGTCCTACGAGCAGTACTTC. V gene TRBV5-4 combines with J gene TRBJ2-7; TRBD2 is a possible D gene (5 bases). Trimming stripped 0 bases from V and 1 base from J, with 8 bases between. This CDR3 has 14 residues. Germline V gives CDR1 SGHNT, CDR2 YYREEE (reference sequence). The full variable domain, rest sourced from reference TRBV5-4 and TRBJ2-7, is ETGVTQSPTHLIKTRGQQVTLRCSSQSGHNTVSWYQQALGQGPQFIFQYYREEENGRGNFPPRFSGLQFPNYSSELNVNALELDDSALYLCASSLGAESYEQYFGPGTRLTVT.

The chain carries TRBV9 and TRBJ1-5, with TRBD1 matching over 9 bases. Germline CDR1 and CDR2: SGDLS and YYNGEE. V shed 3 bases and J 1 base; nucleotides not matched to a gene: 5. The CDR3 runs 16 residues. Here the CDR3 DNA reads TGTGCCAGCAGCGGTCCCGGGACAGGGAGCAATCAGCCCCAGCATTTT. Protein product: CASSGPGTGSNQPQHF.

The chain is built from TRBV28 and TRBJ1-5, with TRBD1 identical over 12 bases. Germline-derived CDR1 and CDR2 are MDHEN and SYDVKM. With 8 bases clipped from V and 6 bases from J, the junction kept 11 bases outside the gene matches. The CDR3 contains 16 residues. CDR3 in DNA: TGTGCCAGCTATCATACCGGGACAGGGGGCGGTCAGCCCCAGCATTTT. Translation: CASYHTGTGGGQPQHF. Complete variable domain (other parts from reference TRBV28 and TRBJ1-5): DVKVTQSSRYLVKRTGEKVFLECVQDMDHENMFWYRQDPGLGLRLIYFSYDVKMKEKGDIPEGYSVSREKKERFSLILESASTNQTSMYLCASYHTGTGGGQPQHFGDGTRLSIL.

In this sample, this clone turned up many times. This sample also contains other DNA sequences that code for the same CDR3. The chain uses TRBV7-3 and TRBJ2-3; 12 nucleotides agree with TRBD2. The CDR3 is 14 residues long. Per germline, CDR1 SGHTA and CDR2 FQGTGA. The J segment lost 5 bases and the V segment lost 5 bases, leaving 2 bases of the junction unmatched. CDR3 protein: CASSLAGGIDTQYF. As DNA, the CDR3 is TGTGCCAGCAGCCTAGCGGGAGGGATAGATACGCAGTATTTT.

This rearrangement joins TRBV10-2 to TRBJ2-3; 7 bases match TRBD2. The germline V gene has CDR1 WSHSY and CDR2 SAAADI. V lost 2 bases to trimming and J lost 2 bases; unmatched junction nucleotides: 4. This CDR3 is built from 15 residues. CDR3 in amino acids: CASSEPGLPTDTQYF. CDR3 in DNA: TGCGCCAGCAGTGAGCCGGGACTACCCACAGATACGCAGTATTTT.

The chain recombines TRBV28 with TRBJ1-4; D not resolved. Germline V gives CDR1 MDHEN, CDR2 SYDVKM. V dropped 8 bases and J dropped 6 bases, with 16 bases sitting between them. The CDR3 has 14 amino acids. CDR3 DNA sequence: TGTGCCAGCGGCTTAGGGAGGCGTTATGAAAAACTGTTTTTT. It codes for CASGLGRRYEKLFF.

V is TRBV19 and J is TRBJ1-3; D is ambiguous. V shed 10 bases and J shed 2 bases, with 15 bases lying between them. The CDR3 contains 14 residues. CDR1 and CDR2 (germline): LNHDA, SQIVND (reference sequence). The CDR3: CATTRHDPGNTIYF. CDR3 nucleotides: TGTGCCACCACCCGACACGACCCTGGAAACACCATATATTTT.

The chain is built from TRBV5-1 and TRBJ2-7; 10 positions match TRBD2. Germline V gene sequence: CDR1 SGHRS, CDR2 YFSETQ. This CDR3 has 15 residues. The V and J ends lost 3 bases and 3 bases, in that order; junction bases with no gene match: 6. CDR3 region: CASSSGTSVRYEQYF. CDR3 nucleotide sequence: TGCGCCAGCAGCTCAGGGACTAGCGTGCGCTACGAGCAGTACTTC. Based on the CDR3 plus reference TRBV5-1 and TRBJ2-7, the full variable domain is KAGVTQTPRYLIKTRGQQVTLSCSPISGHRSVSWYQQTPGQGLQFLFEYFSETQRNKGNFPGRFSGRQFSNSRSEMNVSTLELGDSALYLCASSSGTSVRYEQYFGPGTRLTVT.

This clone is a singleton in its sample. The chain joins TRBV2 to TRBJ1-4, with TRBD1 matching 7 bases. Germline CDR1 is SNHLY and CDR2 is FYNNEI. V lost 7 bases and J lost 8; bases outside the gene matches: 10. The CDR3 runs to 14 residues. Here the CDR3 reads CASNEGRGWEKLFF. The CDR3 bases are TGTGCCAGCAACGAGGGCAGGGGGTGGGAAAAACTGTTTTTT. The whole variable domain, remainder taken from reference TRBV2 and TRBJ1-4, is EPEVTQTPSHQVTQMGQEVILRCVPISNHLYFYWYRQILGQKVEFLVSFYNNEISEKSEIFDDQFSVERPDGSNFTLKIRSTKLEDSAMYFCASNEGRGWEKLFFGSGTQLSVL.

The rearrangement uses TRBV27 and TRBJ1-5; tentative D call: TRBD1 (5 bases). The CDR3 loop spans 15 amino acids. V dropped 7 bases and J dropped 6 bases, with 19 bases sitting between them. Germline V gene lookup returns CDR1 MNHEY and CDR2 SMNVEV (reference sequence). In DNA, the CDR3 is TGTGCCAGCAACTCCGGTGGGGGGTCAGGTCAGCCCCAGCATTTT. Its translation is CASNSGGGSGQPQHF.

The count of this clone is one. V is TRBV5-1 and J is TRBJ2-1; 10 nucleotides agree with TRBD1. The CDR3 sequence is 17 residues long. V shed 4 bases and J 7 bases; nucleotides not matched to a gene: 14. Germline CDR1 SGHRS, CDR2 YFSETQ. CDR3 residues: CASSPPPGQGTRNEQFF. The CDR3, as DNA: TGCGCCAGCAGCCCACCTCCGGGACAGGGGACTAGGAATGAGCAGTTCTTC.

The CDR3 DNA reads as TGCGCCAGCAGCCCGGGACTTGCGGAGACCCAGTACTTC. Translating gives CASSPGLAETQYF. The chain uses TRBV4-3 and TRBJ2-5; TRBD2 might be the D (6 bases). Per germline, CDR1 LGHNA and CDR2 YSLEER. This CDR3 region has 13 residues. Trimming took 4 bases from V and 5 from J, leaving 11 bases between them.

CDR3 nucleotides: TGTGCCAGCAGTCAGGGACAGGGAATCTACGAGCAGTACTTC. It is translated as CASSQGQGIYEQYF. The genes are TRBV27 and TRBJ2-7; 9 nucleotides agree with TRBD1. V was pared by 5 bases and J by 3 bases, with 5 bases of the junction left unmatched. The CDR3 is made up of 14 amino acids. Per germline, CDR1 MNHEY and CDR2 SMNVEV (reference sequence).

The V and J genes are TRBV6-1 and TRBJ2-7; no clear D gene. This CDR3 spans 13 amino acids. V dropped 4 bases and J dropped 4 bases, with 11 bases sitting between them. Germline loops: CDR1 MNHNS, CDR2 SASEGT. The CDR3 here is CASSAGQSYEQYF. The CDR3 coding sequence is TGTGCCAGCAGTGCTGGGCAGAGTTACGAGCAGTACTTC.

J is TRBJ2-5 and V is TRBV11-1, with D perhaps matching TRBD1 (5 bases). Trimming cost V 1 base and J 1 base, with 13 bases left between them. CDR3 length equals 16 residues. Germline lookup yields CDR1 SGHAT and CDR2 FQDESV (reference sequence). The CDR3 DNA reads as TGTGCCAGCAGCTTAGAGACAGCTTCGGGCCAAGAGACCCAGTACTTC. Protein product: CASSLETASGQETQYF. Full variable domain (missing parts from reference TRBV11-1 and TRBJ2-5): EAEVAQSPRYKITEKSQAVAFWCDPISGHATLYWYRQILGQGPELLVQFQDESVVDDSQLPKDRFSAERLKGVDSTLKIQPAELGDSAMYLCASSLETASGQETQYFGPGTRLLVL.

The chain recombines TRBV25-1 with TRBJ2-3; unclear D gene. Deletions cut 4 bases from V and 6 bases from J, with 2 bases between. CDR1 is MGHDK, CDR2 SYGVNS, per germline. The CDR3 is made up of 10 amino acids. The DNA for the CDR3 is TGTGCCAGCAGTGCTGATACGCAGTATTTT. This sequence encodes CASSADTQYF.

This chain joins TRBV2 and TRBJ1-4, with D possibly being TRBD1 (6 bases). The V end lost 7 bases, the J end lost 5 bases, and 17 bases lay between the germline ends. The length of the CDR3 is 15 residues. Germline lookup yields CDR1 SNHLY and CDR2 FYNNEI. Here the CDR3 reads CASTHPGHSNEKLFF. The CDR3 nucleotides read TGTGCCAGCACCCATCCGGGACATTCGAATGAAAAACTGTTTTTT.

The V and J genes are TRBV5-6 and TRBJ1-5; D ambiguous. V lost 0 bases to trimming and J lost 7 bases, with 11 bases between them. The CDR3 has 14 residues. Germline CDR1 reads SGHDT; CDR2 reads YYEEEE. The CDR3 DNA follows: TGTGCCAGCAGCTTGGGAGGGCCCGGGCAGCCCCAGCATTTT. It is translated as CASSLGGPGQPQHF. Looking up the rest from reference TRBV5-6 and TRBJ1-5 gives the full variable domain: DAGVTQSPTHLIKTRGQQVTLRCSPKSGHDTVSWYQQALGQGPQFIFQYYEEEERQRGNFPDRFSGHQFPNYSSELNVNALLLGDSALYLCASSLGGPGQPQHFGDGTRLSIL.

This chain links TRBV10-3 with TRBJ2-1; the D is unclear. Germline CDR1 and CDR2: ENHRY and SYGVKD. V dropped 6 bases and J dropped 2 bases, with 8 bases sitting between them. The CDR3 contains 13 residues. Written as DNA, the CDR3 is TGTGCCATCAGGCCCTCCCCCTACAATGAGCAGTTCTTC. Its translation is CAIRPSPYNEQFF.

The table lists this clone with a few counts. The J gene is TRBJ2-5, the V gene TRBV19, with D perhaps TRBD1 or TRBD2 (5 bases each). Per germline, CDR1 LNHDA and CDR2 SQIVND (reference sequence). Trimming removed 10 bases from V and 1 base from J, with 16 bases in between. This CDR3 contains 14 residues. The CDR3: CAKTPGPSQETQYF. The CDR3 DNA is TGTGCCAAAACGCCGGGACCGTCCCAAGAGACCCAGTACTTC.

CDR3 protein: CASSLSRGRADTQYF. CDR3 nucleotides: TGTGCCAGCAGCCTCTCTAGGGGGAGAGCAGATACGCAGTATTTT. This chain uses TRBV14 with TRBJ2-3; D is perhaps TRBD1 (6 bases). Trimming shortened V by 4 bases and J by 4 bases, and 15 bases separated the two germline ends. The CDR3 totals 15 residues. Looked up from germline, CDR1 is SGHDN and CDR2 is FVKESK.